A selection of T cell receptor beta chains follows, all from one sample in a study of lymphopenia after photon versus proton radiotherapy. Repertoires were generated with immunoSEQ multiplex PCR, while TCRdb's copy carries only in-frame clones and drops some. The data hold roughly 17,000 clones, with about 92% observed a single time. Here the sequenced sample was peripheral blood, taken from a patient treated with photon-based radiotherapy. These receptors originate from a woman between 40 and 55 years old with cholangiocarcinoma. Each CDR3 is given with its conserved first and last residue. A D gene is named only where the DNA matches it firmly. Clone size appears in some rows only: once, few, many, or a class for an expanded clone.

V: TRBV7-9
D: TRBD2
size: NA
J: TRBJ2-5
CDR3: CASSPGGEETQYF
DNA: TGTGCCAGCAGCCCCGGGGGGGAAGAGACCCAGTACTTC

V: TRBV9
D: NA
size: NA
J: TRBJ1-6
CDR3: CASSSSYNSPLHF
DNA: TGTGCCAGCAGCAGCTCCTATAATTCACCCCTCCACTTT

V: TRBV19
D: NA
size: NA
J: TRBJ1-5
CDR3: CASSTQAGQPQHF
DNA: TGTGCCAGTAGTACTCAAGCCGGTCAGCCCCAGCATTTT

V: TRBV28
D: NA
size: NA
J: TRBJ2-1
CDR3: CASSLNGRTQDNEQFF
DNA: TGTGCCAGCAGTTTAAATGGTCGGACGCAAGACAATGAGCAGTTCTTC

V: TRBV11-1
D: NA
size: NA
J: TRBJ1-6
CDR3: CASSKQRGQNNSPLHF
DNA: TGTGCCAGCAGCAAACAGCGGGGGCAGAATAATTCACCCCTCCACTTT

V: TRBV11-3
D: TRBD2
size: NA
J: TRBJ2-1
CDR3: CASSLGTSGRDEQFF
DNA: TGTGCCAGCAGCTTGGGGACTAGCGGGAGGGATGAGCAGTTCTTC

V: TRBV19
D: NA
size: NA
J: TRBJ1-1
CDR3: CASAPGQNSEAFF
DNA: TGTGCCAGTGCCCCTGGACAGAACAGTGAAGCTTTCTTT

V: TRBV9
D: TRBD1
size: NA
J: TRBJ2-5
CDR3: CASSVTGGSRETQYF
DNA: TGTGCCAGCAGCGTTACAGGGGGCTCACGGGAGACCCAGTACTTC

V: TRBV7-2
D: NA
size: NA
J: TRBJ2-7
CDR3: CASSLDAYEQYF
DNA: TGTGCCAGCAGCTTGGATGCCTACGAGCAGTACTTC

V: TRBV6-5
D: TRBD1
size: NA
J: TRBJ1-2
CDR3: CASRERTGGAYGYTF
DNA: TGTGCCAGCAGAGAACGGACAGGGGGCGCTTATGGCTACACCTTC

V: TRBV10-3
D: TRBD1
size: NA
J: TRBJ2-7
CDR3: CAIGGTGIEQYF
DNA: TGTGCCATCGGCGGGACAGGGATCGAGCAGTACTTC

V: TRBV19
D: NA
size: NA
J: TRBJ1-2
CDR3: CASTRANYGYTF
DNA: TGTGCCAGTACCAGGGCTAACTATGGCTACACCTTC

V: TRBV4-2
D: NA
size: NA
J: TRBJ1-1
CDR3: CASSQAEGGGTEAFF
DNA: TGTGCCAGCAGCCAGGCTGAGGGGGGAGGGACTGAAGCTTTCTTT

V: TRBV10-3
D: NA
size: once
J: TRBJ2-1
CDR3: CAISPNGQLQEEQFF
DNA: TGTGCCATCAGCCCCAATGGTCAGCTTCAGGAAGAGCAGTTCTTC

V: TRBV6-5
D: TRBD1
size: NA
J: TRBJ1-6
CDR3: CASRPAGTGGPPLHF
DNA: TGTGCCAGCAGACCTGCCGGGACAGGGGGACCACCCCTCCACTTT

V: TRBV28
D: NA
size: NA
J: TRBJ2-3
CDR3: CASSARLDTQYF
DNA: TGTGCCAGCAGTGCGAGGCTCGATACGCAGTATTTT

V: TRBV9
D: TRBD2
size: once
J: TRBJ2-3
CDR3: CASSRRPAGGPDTQYF
DNA: TGTGCCAGCAGCCGTCGCCCGGCGGGAGGGCCCGATACGCAGTATTTT

V: TRBV6-5
D: NA
size: NA
J: TRBJ1-1
CDR3: CASSYSGGDTEAFF
DNA: TGTGCCAGCAGTTACTCTGGGGGGGACACTGAAGCTTTCTTT

V: TRBV2
D: TRBD1
size: NA
J: TRBJ1-2
CDR3: CASGTDYGYTF
DNA: TGTGCCAGCGGGACAGACTATGGCTACACCTTC

V: TRBV7-9
D: TRBD1
size: NA
J: TRBJ1-2
CDR3: CASSQTGVIVYGYTF
DNA: TGTGCCAGCAGCCAGACAGGGGTCATTGTCTATGGCTACACCTTC

V: TRBV30
D: NA
size: NA
J: TRBJ1-3
CDR3: CACQGNTIYF
DNA: TGTGCCTGTCAGGGAAACACCATATATTTT

V: TRBV4-1
D: TRBD1
size: NA
J: TRBJ2-7
CDR3: CASSHGVGQGALEQYF
DNA: TGCGCCAGCAGCCATGGGGTCGGACAGGGGGCACTCGAGCAGTACTTC

V: TRBV28
D: NA
size: NA
J: TRBJ1-1
CDR3: CASATLGGYTEAFF
DNA: TGTGCCTCTGCAACTTTGGGGGGGTACACTGAAGCTTTCTTT

V: TRBV18
D: TRBD2
size: NA
J: TRBJ2-3
CDR3: CASSPQGLAGGDTQYF
DNA: TGTGCCAGCTCACCCCAGGGACTAGCGGGGGGAGATACGCAGTATTTT

V: TRBV7-2
D: TRBD2
size: NA
J: TRBJ2-7
CDR3: CASSLGGGRADEQYF
DNA: TGTGCCAGCAGCTTAGGAGGCGGGAGGGCCGACGAGCAGTACTTC

V: TRBV5-1
D: TRBD2
size: NA
J: TRBJ2-3
CDR3: CASSLAIGGAADTQYF
DNA: TGCGCCAGCAGCTTGGCCATCGGGGGGGCCGCAGATACGCAGTATTTT

V: TRBV5-8
D: NA
size: NA
J: TRBJ2-1
CDR3: CASSLGREVIPAHNEQFF
DNA: TGTGCCAGCAGCTTGGGGAGGGAGGTGATTCCGGCACACAATGAGCAGTTCTTC

V: TRBV4-1
D: NA
size: NA
J: TRBJ2-5
CDR3: CASSPGRAGETQYF
DNA: TGCGCCAGCAGTCCGGGTCGAGCGGGAGAGACCCAGTACTTC

V: TRBV9
D: NA
size: NA
J: TRBJ1-4
CDR3: CASSEGPNNEKLFF
DNA: TGTGCCAGCAGCGAGGGACCAAACAATGAAAAACTGTTTTTT

V: TRBV5-1
D: TRBD1
size: NA
J: TRBJ1-2
CDR3: CASSKDRGDGYTF
DNA: TGCGCCAGCAGCAAGGACAGGGGCGACGGCTACACCTTC

V: TRBV5-4
D: TRBD1
size: once
J: TRBJ1-1
CDR3: CASSLDPGGTEAFF
DNA: TGTGCCAGCAGCTTGGACCCAGGGGGCACTGAAGCTTTCTTT

V: TRBV27
D: TRBD1
size: NA
J: TRBJ1-1
CDR3: CASRRTGGWTEAFF
DNA: TGTGCCAGCAGAAGAACAGGGGGTTGGACTGAAGCTTTCTTT

V: TRBV19
D: NA
size: NA
J: TRBJ2-1
CDR3: CASSIGGRREQFF
DNA: TGTGCCAGTAGTATTGGGGGGCGGCGGGAGCAGTTCTTC

V: TRBV5-1
D: NA
size: once
J: TRBJ1-1
CDR3: CASSFSNTEAFF
DNA: TGCGCCAGCAGCTTCTCAAACACTGAAGCTTTCTTT

V: TRBV19
D: TRBD1
size: NA
J: TRBJ1-2
CDR3: CASSPGGTGHGYTF
DNA: TGTGCCAGTAGTCCAGGGGGGACAGGTCATGGCTACACCTTC

V: TRBV9
D: NA
size: NA
J: TRBJ1-1
CDR3: CASSARTGTEAFF
DNA: TGTGCCAGCAGCGCCCGAACAGGGACTGAAGCTTTCTTT

V: TRBV28
D: NA
size: NA
J: TRBJ2-7
CDR3: CASNSEGTGTLREQYF
DNA: TGTGCCAGCAACTCCGAGGGTACCGGAACCCTGAGGGAGCAGTACTTC

V: TRBV10-2
D: TRBD2
size: NA
J: TRBJ2-7
CDR3: CASSESWEGVGEQYF
DNA: TGCGCCAGCAGTGAGTCCTGGGAGGGAGTAGGCGAGCAGTACTTC

V: TRBV5-1
D: TRBD2
size: NA
J: TRBJ2-1
CDR3: CASSSTTSGANEQFF
DNA: TGCGCCAGCAGCTCGACGACTAGCGGGGCGAATGAGCAGTTCTTC

V: TRBV19
D: TRBD1
size: NA
J: TRBJ2-3
CDR3: CASSYTKADRGIDTQYF
DNA: TGTGCCAGTAGTTACACCAAAGCGGACAGGGGAATTGATACGCAGTATTTT

V: TRBV30
D: NA
size: NA
J: TRBJ2-1
CDR3: CAWRGRFGNEQFF
DNA: TGTGCCTGGAGGGGACGGTTTGGGAATGAGCAGTTCTTC

V: TRBV29-1
D: NA
size: NA
J: TRBJ1-4
CDR3: CSVEDPPGTGKLFF
DNA: TGCAGCGTTGAAGATCCCCCAGGGACCGGGAAACTGTTTTTT

V: TRBV28
D: TRBD1
size: NA
J: TRBJ1-3
CDR3: CASSLSRDRVSNTIYF
DNA: TGTGCCAGCAGTTTGTCCCGGGACAGGGTCTCAAACACCATATATTTT